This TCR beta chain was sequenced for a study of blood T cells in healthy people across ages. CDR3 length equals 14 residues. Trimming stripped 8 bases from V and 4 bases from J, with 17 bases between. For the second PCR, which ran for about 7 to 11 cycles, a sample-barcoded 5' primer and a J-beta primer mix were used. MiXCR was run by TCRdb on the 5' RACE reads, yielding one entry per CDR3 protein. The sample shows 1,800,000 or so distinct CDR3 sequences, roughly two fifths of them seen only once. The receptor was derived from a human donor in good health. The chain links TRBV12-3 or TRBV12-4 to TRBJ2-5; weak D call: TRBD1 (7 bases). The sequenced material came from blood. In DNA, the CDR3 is TGTGCCAGCGGGGGACTTGGGACAGCAGAGACCCAGTACTTC. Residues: CASGGLGTAETQYF.